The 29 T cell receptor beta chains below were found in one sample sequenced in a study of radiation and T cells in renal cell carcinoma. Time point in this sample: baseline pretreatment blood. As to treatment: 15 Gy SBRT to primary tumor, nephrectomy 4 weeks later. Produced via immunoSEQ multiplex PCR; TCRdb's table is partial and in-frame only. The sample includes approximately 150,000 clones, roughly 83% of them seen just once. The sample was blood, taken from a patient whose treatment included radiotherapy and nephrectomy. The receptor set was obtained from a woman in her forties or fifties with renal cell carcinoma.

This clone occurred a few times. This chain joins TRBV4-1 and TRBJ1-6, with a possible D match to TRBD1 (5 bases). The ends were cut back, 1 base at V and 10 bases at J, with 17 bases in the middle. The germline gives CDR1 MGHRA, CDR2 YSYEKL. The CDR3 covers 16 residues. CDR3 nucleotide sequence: TGCGCCAGCAGCCAAGGTCTAGGGGAAGATCGCTCACCCCTCCACTTT. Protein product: CASSQGLGEDRSPLHF.

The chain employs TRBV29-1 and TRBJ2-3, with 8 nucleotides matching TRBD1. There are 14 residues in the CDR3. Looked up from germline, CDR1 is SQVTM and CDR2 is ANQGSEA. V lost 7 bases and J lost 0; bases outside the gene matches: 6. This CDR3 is CSARGQGSTDTQYF. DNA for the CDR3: TGCAGCGCTAGAGGACAGGGCAGCACAGATACGCAGTATTTT.

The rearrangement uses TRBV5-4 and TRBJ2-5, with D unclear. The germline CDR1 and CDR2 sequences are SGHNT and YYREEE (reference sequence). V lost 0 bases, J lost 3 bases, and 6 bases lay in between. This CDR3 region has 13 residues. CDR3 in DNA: TGTGCCAGCAGCTTGGAAAGGAAAGAGACCCAGTACTTC. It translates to CASSLERKETQYF.

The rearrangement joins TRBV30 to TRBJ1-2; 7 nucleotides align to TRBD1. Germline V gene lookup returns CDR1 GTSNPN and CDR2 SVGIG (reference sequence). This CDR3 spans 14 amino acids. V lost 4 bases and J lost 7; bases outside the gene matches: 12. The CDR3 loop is CAWNPSTGFGGYTF. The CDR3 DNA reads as TGTGCCTGGAACCCGTCGACAGGGTTTGGTGGCTACACCTTC.

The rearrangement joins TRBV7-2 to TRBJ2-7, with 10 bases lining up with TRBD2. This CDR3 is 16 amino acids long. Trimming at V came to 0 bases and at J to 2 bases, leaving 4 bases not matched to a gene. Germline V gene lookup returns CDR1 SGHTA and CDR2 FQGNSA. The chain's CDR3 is CASSLALLAGAYEQYF. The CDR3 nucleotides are TGTGCCAGCAGCTTAGCACTCCTAGCGGGAGCCTACGAGCAGTACTTC.

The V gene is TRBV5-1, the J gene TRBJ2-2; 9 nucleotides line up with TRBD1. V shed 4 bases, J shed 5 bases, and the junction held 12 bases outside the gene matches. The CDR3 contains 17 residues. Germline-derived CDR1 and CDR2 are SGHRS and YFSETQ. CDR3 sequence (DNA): TGCGCCAGCAGCCCTAACCCGGGACAGGGTGGTACCGGGGAGCTGTTTTTT. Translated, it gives CASSPNPGQGGTGELFF. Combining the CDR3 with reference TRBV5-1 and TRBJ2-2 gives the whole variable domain KAGVTQTPRYLIKTRGQQVTLSCSPISGHRSVSWYQQTPGQGLQFLFEYFSETQRNKGNFPGRFSGRQFSNSRSEMNVSTLELGDSALYLCASSPNPGQGGTGELFFGEGSRLTVL.

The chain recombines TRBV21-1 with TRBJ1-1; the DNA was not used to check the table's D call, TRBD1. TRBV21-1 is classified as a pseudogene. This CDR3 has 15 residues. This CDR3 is CASSDQGAPGTEAFF. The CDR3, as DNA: TGTGCCAGCAGCGATCAGGGGGCGCCGGGCACTGAAGCTTTCTTT.

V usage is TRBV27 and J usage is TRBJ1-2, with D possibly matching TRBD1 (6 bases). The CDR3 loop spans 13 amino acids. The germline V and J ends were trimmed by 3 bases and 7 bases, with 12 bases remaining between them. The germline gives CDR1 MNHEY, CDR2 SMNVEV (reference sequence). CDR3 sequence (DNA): TGTGCCAGCAGTTTCGGCAGGGGTTCTGGCTACACCTTC. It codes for CASSFGRGSGYTF.

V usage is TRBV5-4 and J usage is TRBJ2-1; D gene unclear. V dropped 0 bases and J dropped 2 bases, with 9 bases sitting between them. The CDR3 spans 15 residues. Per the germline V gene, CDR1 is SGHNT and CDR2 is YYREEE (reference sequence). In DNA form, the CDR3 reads TGTGCCAGCAGCTTGGTCGGGCCGACCTACAATGAGCAGTTCTTC. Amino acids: CASSLVGPTYNEQFF.

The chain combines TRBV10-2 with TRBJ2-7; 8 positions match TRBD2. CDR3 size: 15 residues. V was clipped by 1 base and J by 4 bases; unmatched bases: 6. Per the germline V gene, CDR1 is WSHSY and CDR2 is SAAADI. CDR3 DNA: TGCGCCAGCAGTGAGTTGGCGGGGGGTTGGTACGAGCAGTACTTC. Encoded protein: CASSELAGGWYEQYF.

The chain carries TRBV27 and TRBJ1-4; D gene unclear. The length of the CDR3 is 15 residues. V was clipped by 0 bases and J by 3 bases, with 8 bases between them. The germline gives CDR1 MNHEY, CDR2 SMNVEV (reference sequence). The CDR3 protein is CASSLSKGANEKLFF. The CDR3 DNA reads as TGTGCCAGCAGTTTATCTAAGGGCGCTAATGAAAAACTGTTTTTT. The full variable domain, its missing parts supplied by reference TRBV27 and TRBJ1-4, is EAQVTQNPRYLITVTGKKLTVTCSQNMNHEYMSWYRQDPGLGLRQIYYSMNVEVTDKGDVPEGYKVSRKEKRNFPLILESPSPNQTSLYFCASSLSKGANEKLFFGSGTQLSVL.

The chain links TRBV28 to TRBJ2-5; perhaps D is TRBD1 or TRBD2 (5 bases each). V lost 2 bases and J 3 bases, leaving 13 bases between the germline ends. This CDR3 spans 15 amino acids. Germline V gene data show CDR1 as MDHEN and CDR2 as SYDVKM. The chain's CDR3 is CASSLPGTSKETQYF. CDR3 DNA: TGTGCCAGCAGTTTACCCGGGACGAGTAAAGAGACCCAGTACTTC. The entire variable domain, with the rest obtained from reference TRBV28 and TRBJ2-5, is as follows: DVKVTQSSRYLVKRTGEKVFLECVQDMDHENMFWYRQDPGLGLRLIYFSYDVKMKEKGDIPEGYSVSREKKERFSLILESASTNQTSMYLCASSLPGTSKETQYFGPGTRLLVL.

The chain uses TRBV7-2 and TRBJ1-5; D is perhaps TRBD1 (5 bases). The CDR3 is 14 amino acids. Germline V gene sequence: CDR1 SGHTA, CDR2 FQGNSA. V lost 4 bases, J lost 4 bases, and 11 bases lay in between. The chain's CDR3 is CASSSGRENQPQHF. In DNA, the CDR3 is TGTGCCAGCAGCTCGGGACGGGAGAATCAGCCCCAGCATTTT.

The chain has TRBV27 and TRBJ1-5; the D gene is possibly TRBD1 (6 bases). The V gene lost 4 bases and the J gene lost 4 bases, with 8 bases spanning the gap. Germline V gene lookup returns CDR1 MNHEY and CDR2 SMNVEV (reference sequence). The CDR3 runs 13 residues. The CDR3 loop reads CASSSTGNQPQHF. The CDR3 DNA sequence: TGTGCCAGCAGTTCTACAGGGAATCAGCCCCAGCATTTT.

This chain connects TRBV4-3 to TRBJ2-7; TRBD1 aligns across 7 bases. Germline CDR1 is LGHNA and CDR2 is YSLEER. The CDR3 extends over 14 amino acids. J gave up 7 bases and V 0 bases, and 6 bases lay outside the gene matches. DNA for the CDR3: TGCGCCAGCAGCCAAGATTCAGGGGGTCGAGAGCAGTACTTC. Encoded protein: CASSQDSGGREQYF.

The CDR3, as DNA: TGTGCCATCAGGAGGGATCCCGGGGAGCTGTTTTTT. Amino acids: CAIRRDPGELFF. The V and J genes are TRBV10-3 and TRBJ2-2; D might be TRBD2 (5 bases). Germline assignment: CDR1 ENHRY and CDR2 SYGVKD. This CDR3 spans 12 amino acids. V was pared by 6 bases and J by 6 bases, with 8 bases between.

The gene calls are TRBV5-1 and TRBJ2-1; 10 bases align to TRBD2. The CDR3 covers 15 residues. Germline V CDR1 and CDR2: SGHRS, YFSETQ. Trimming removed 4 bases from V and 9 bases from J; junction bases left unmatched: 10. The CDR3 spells CASSLRVAGGGEQFF. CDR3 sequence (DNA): TGCGCCAGCAGCCTTCGCGTAGCGGGAGGAGGTGAGCAGTTCTTC.

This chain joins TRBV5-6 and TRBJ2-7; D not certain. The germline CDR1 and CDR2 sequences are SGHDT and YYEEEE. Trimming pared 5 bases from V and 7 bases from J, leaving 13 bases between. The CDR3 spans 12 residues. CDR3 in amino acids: CASSRGLREQYF. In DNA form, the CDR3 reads TGTGCCAGCAGTCGAGGCCTCCGAGAGCAGTACTTC.

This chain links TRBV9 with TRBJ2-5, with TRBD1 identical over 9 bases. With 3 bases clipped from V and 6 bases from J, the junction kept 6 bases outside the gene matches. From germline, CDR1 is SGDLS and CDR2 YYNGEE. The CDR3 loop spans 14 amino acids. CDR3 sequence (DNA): TGTGCCAGCAGCGCCCGACAGGGGGGGAAGACCCAGTACTTC. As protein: CASSARQGGKTQYF.

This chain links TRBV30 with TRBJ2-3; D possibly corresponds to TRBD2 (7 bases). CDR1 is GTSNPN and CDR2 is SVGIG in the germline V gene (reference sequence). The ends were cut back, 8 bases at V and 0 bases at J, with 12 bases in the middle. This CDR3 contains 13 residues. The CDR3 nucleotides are TGTGCCCGGAAGGGGGGGAGCACAGATACGCAGTATTTT. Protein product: CARKGGSTDTQYF. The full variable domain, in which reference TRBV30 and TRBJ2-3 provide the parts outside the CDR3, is SQTIHQWPATLVQPVGSPLSLECTVEGTSNPNLYWYRQAAGRGLQLLFYSVGIGQISSEVPQNLSASRPQDRQFILSSKKLLLSDSGFYLCARKGGSTDTQYFGPGTRLTVL.

The CDR3 spells CASSRDRGRSYEQYF. CDR3 nucleotide sequence: TGTGCCAGCAGCCGTGATCGGGGGCGGTCCTACGAGCAGTACTTC. The gene calls are TRBV5-6 and TRBJ2-7, with D possibly called TRBD1 or TRBD2 (6 bases each). V lost 4 bases and J lost 1, with 15 bases in between. The CDR3 totals 15 residues. Germline V gene data show CDR1 as SGHDT and CDR2 as YYEEEE.

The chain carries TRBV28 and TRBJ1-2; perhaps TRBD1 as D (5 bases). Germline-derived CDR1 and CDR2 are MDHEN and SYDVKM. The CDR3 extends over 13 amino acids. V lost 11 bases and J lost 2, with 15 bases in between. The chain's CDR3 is CAYGQGINYGYTF. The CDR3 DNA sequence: TGTGCCTATGGGCAGGGAATAAACTATGGCTACACCTTC.

As DNA, the CDR3 is TGTGCCATCAAGGTCTCTGCGTATCCTTACAATGAGCAGTTCTTC. Translating it yields CAIKVSAYPYNEQFF. The V and J genes are TRBV10-3 and TRBJ2-1; D ambiguous. The CDR3 is 15 residues long. Trimming pared 7 bases from V and 4 bases from J, leaving 17 bases between. Germline V gene lookup returns CDR1 ENHRY and CDR2 SYGVKD.

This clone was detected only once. The CDR3 DNA follows: TGTGCCAGCAGCGTAGGACAGCTCTCTGGAAACACCATATATTTT. Protein product: CASSVGQLSGNTIYF. The rearrangement links TRBV7-2 to TRBJ1-3, with TRBD1 as a possible D gene (6 bases). CDR1 and CDR2 from the germline V gene are SGHTA and FQGNSA. V was pared by 5 bases and J by 0 bases, with 11 bases between. The CDR3 consists of 15 residues. The whole variable domain, filled in from reference TRBV7-2 and TRBJ1-3, reads GAGVSQSPSNKVTEKGKDVELRCDPISGHTALYWYRQSLGQGLEFLIYFQGNSAPDKSGLPSDRFSAERTGGSVSTLTIQRTQQEDSAVYLCASSVGQLSGNTIYFGEGSWLTVV.

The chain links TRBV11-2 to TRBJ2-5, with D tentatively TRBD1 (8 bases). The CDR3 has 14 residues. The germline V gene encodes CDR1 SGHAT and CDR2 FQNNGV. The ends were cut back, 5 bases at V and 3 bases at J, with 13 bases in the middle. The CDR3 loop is CASSVQGGEETQYF. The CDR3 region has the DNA TGTGCCAGCAGCGTACAGGGGGGGGAAGAGACCCAGTACTTC.

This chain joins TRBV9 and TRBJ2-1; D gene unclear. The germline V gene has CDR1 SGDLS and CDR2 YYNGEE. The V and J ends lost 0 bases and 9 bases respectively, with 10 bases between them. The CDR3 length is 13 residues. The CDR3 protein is CASSVDLVGEQFF. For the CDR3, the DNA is TGTGCCAGCAGCGTAGATTTAGTCGGTGAGCAGTTCTTC.

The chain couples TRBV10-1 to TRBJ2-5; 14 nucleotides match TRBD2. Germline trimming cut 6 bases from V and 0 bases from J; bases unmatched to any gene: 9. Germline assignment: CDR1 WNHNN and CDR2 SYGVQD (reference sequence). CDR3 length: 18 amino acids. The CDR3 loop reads CASSGGLAGAWYQETQYF. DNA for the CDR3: TGCGCCAGCAGCGGGGGACTAGCGGGGGCCTGGTACCAAGAGACCCAGTACTTC.

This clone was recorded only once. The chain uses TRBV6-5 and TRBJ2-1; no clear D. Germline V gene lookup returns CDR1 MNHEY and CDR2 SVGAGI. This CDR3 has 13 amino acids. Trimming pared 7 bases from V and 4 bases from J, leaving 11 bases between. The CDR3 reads CASIHYGYNEQFF. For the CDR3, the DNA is TGTGCCAGCATACATTACGGGTACAATGAGCAGTTCTTC.

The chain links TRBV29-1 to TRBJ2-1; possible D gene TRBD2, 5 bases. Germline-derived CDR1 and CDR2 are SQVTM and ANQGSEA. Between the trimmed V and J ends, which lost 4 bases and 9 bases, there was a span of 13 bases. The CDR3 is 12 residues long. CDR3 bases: TGCAGCGTTGCCCAACTAGATCGTGAGCAGTTCTTC. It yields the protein CSVAQLDREQFF.